The 8 T cell receptor beta chains given below trace back to one sample, sequenced in a study of shared clonotypes between healthy human individuals. Profiled with immunoSEQ multiplex PCR; TCRdb holds only in-frame clones, not every one. The sample yields some 740,000 clones, 80% to 95% seen once. The naive CD8 fraction comprised CD45RO-negative cells positively selected for CCR7 and excluded terminally differentiated effector memory CD45RA+ cells. Sequenced sample: naive CD8+ T cells sorted from blood. The receptors here all came from a man aged 25-45 years in good health.

This sequence joins TRBV27 and TRBJ1-5; D gene unclear. Trimming removed 6 bases at V and 1 base at J, with 4 bases between. CDR1 is MNHEY and CDR2 is SMNVEV in the germline V gene (reference sequence). This CDR3 has 12 amino acids. The CDR3 DNA sequence: TGTGCCAGCAGGGGAAGCAATCAGCCCCAGCATTTT. Protein sequence: CASRGSNQPQHF.

A single count supports this clone. The rearrangement uses TRBV6-5 and TRBJ1-5, with D possibly TRBD1 on 5 matching bases. The length of the CDR3 is 13 residues. The germline V gene encodes CDR1 MNHEY and CDR2 SVGAGI. Trimming cost V 7 bases and J 5 bases, with 12 bases left between them. The CDR3 bases are TGTGCCAGCAAAAAGGGGCGGGATCAGCCCCAGCATTTT. This sequence encodes CASKKGRDQPQHF.

The chain recombines TRBV7-6 with TRBJ2-2; TRBD2 aligns across 8 bases. V lost 5 bases, J lost 1 base, and 9 bases stayed unmatched. The CDR3 consists of 17 residues. Germline values: CDR1 SGHVS, CDR2 FNYEAQ. The CDR3 sequence: CASSASGGTLNTGELFF. In nucleotides, the CDR3 is TGTGCCAGCAGCGCCTCGGGGGGGACCCTGAACACCGGGGAGCTGTTTTTT.

The chain has TRBV5-1 and TRBJ1-4; possible D gene TRBD1, 6 bases. Trimming shortened V by 3 bases and J by 7 bases, and 16 bases separated the two germline ends. The CDR3 has 15 residues. Germline V gene data show CDR1 as SGHRS and CDR2 as YFSETQ. The CDR3 sequence is CASSSWGGAGEKLFF. DNA for the CDR3: TGCGCCAGCAGCTCATGGGGGGGCGCCGGTGAAAAACTGTTTTTT.

This sequence joins TRBV19 and TRBJ2-2; TRBD1 agrees at 7 bases. With V trimmed by 9 bases and J by 3 bases, 10 bases remained unmatched. Germline CDR1 reads LNHDA; CDR2 reads SQIVND (reference sequence). CDR3 length: 15 residues. CDR3 protein: CASKGTASDTGELFF. The CDR3 DNA sequence: TGTGCCAGCAAAGGGACAGCTTCGGACACCGGGGAGCTGTTTTTT.

The chain uses TRBV25-1 and TRBJ1-2; maybe TRBD1 (6 bases). This CDR3 is 14 amino acids long. CDR1 and CDR2 from the germline V gene are MGHDK and SYGVNS. Trimming took 4 bases from V and 4 from J, leaving 13 bases between them. DNA of the CDR3: TGTGCCAGCAGTGTCTCGGCAGGGGTCTATGGCTACACCTTC. Translating it yields CASSVSAGVYGYTF.

This clone appeared once. V gene TRBV27 combines with J gene TRBJ1-5; 7 bases line up with TRBD1. The CDR3 runs 15 residues. CDR1 and CDR2 (germline): MNHEY, SMNVEV (reference sequence). The trim removed 4 bases at V and 5 bases at J, leaving 8 bases unmatched. This chain's CDR3 is CASSSRPGGDQPQHF. CDR3 nucleotides: TGTGCCAGCAGTTCCCGACCAGGGGGGGATCAGCCCCAGCATTTT.

The V gene is TRBV12-5, the J gene TRBJ1-1, with D perhaps matching TRBD1 (5 bases). The CDR3 is made up of 18 amino acids. The germline CDR1 and CDR2 sequences are LGHNT and FRNRAP. The V gene lost 7 bases and the J gene lost 0 bases, with 24 bases spanning the gap. The CDR3 sequence is CASAPPTGVPRLNTEAFF. The CDR3 DNA reads as TGTGCTAGTGCCCCGCCCACAGGTGTGCCGAGATTGAACACTGAAGCTTTCTTT. The variable domain in full, with the rest retrieved from reference TRBV12-5 and TRBJ1-1, is DARVTQTPRHKVTEMGQEVTMRCQPILGHNTVFWYRQTMMQGLELLAYFRNRAPLDDSGMPKDRFSAEMPDATLATLKIQPSEPRDSAVYFCASAPPTGVPRLNTEAFFGQGTRLTVV.